This T cell receptor beta chain was captured by sequencing in a study of cytomegalovirus exposure and HLA in healthy donors. Study details: Later, an analysis reported that the 95 to 150 validation repertoires had used the same platform as the roughly 720 first-cohort repertoires. Whole-study results and caveats: Reported results showed that the classifier diagnosed cytomegalovirus status with high specificity and sensitivity. The study flagged some 170 TCR beta chains as cytomegalovirus-associated.

This clone has just one count. What it binds is not known. Assay used: immunoSEQ multiplex PCR; TCRdb lists only in-frame clones, some missing. The profile shows 120,000 or so clones, approximately 88% of them singletons. The CDR3 spans 14 residues. Per the germline V gene, CDR1 is MDHEN and CDR2 is SYDVKM. The V end was cut by 5 bases, the J end by 6 bases, with 14 bases between. The chain links TRBV28 to TRBJ2-1, with TRBD1 as a possible D gene (6 bases). This TCR was sampled from a woman aged 25 to 39 in good health and CMV-seropositive. The specimen was PBMCs. In nucleotides, the CDR3 is TGTGCCAGCAGTCAACAGGGTAAAATCAATGAGCAGTTCTTC. Translation: CASSQQGKINEQFF.